This T cell receptor beta chain came from a study of PD-L1 blockade in urothelial cancer. Study background: Of roughly 31 patients, twenty-five were males with bladder-origin urothelial cancer. After treatment start, blood was analyzed at 3 weeks (second dose) and at 6 weeks.

The time point was: peripheral blood 6 weeks after treatment start. Between 1 and 8 samples, pretreatment and on-treatment, were given by each patient. CDR3 length: 13 residues. The J segment lost 0 bases and the V segment lost 7 bases, leaving 1 base of the junction unmatched. Germline V lookup: CDR1 MNHNS, CDR2 SASEGT. Concerning this clone itself: The antigen is not known.

Clones were sequenced by immunoSEQ multiplex PCR, and TCRdb holds only the in-frame ones, with some missing. The sample lists tens of thousands of clones, about 90% occurring once. Overall study results and limits: Pretreatment peripheral blood TCR clonality that fell below the median predicted better survival among the patients studied.

The sequenced sample was PBMCs, obtained around atezolizumab (anti-PD-L1) treatment. The chain is built from TRBV6-1 and TRBJ2-7, with 9 bases lining up with TRBD2. The source is a man between 65 and 80 years old with urothelial cancer. The CDR3 reads CASNSGGSYEQYF. CDR3 bases: TGTGCCAGCAATAGCGGGGGCTCCTACGAGCAGTACTTC.